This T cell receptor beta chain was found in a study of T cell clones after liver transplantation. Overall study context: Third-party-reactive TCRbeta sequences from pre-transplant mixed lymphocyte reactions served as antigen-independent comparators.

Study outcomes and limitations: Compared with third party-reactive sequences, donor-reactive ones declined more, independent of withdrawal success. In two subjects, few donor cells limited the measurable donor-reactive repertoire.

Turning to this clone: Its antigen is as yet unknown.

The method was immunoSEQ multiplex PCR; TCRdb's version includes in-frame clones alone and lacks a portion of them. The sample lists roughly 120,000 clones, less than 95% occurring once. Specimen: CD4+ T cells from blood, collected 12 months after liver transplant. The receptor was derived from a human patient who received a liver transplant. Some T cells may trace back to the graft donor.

Here the CDR3 DNA reads TGTGCCAGCAGTGAAGCAGGGGGAGGAGGCTACACCTTC. It specifies CASSEAGGGGYTF. The chain uses TRBV28 and TRBJ1-2; 7 bases match TRBD1. With V trimmed by 5 bases and J by 8 bases, 8 bases remained unmatched. The CDR3 spans 13 residues. The germline V gene has CDR1 MDHEN and CDR2 SYDVKM.